The source of this T cell receptor beta chain is a study of T cell repertoires in cytomegalovirus infection. Study conclusions and caveats: Summed frequency of public TCR beta families distinguished CMV carriers with the relevant HLA. The ex vivo response was dominated by HLA-C-restricted CMV-specific TCR beta clonotypes.

In this sample, this clonotype turned up many times. The antigen is undetermined. TCRdb passed the reads through MiXCR, listing each CDR3 protein once. Here the sample spans 200,000 to 250,000 distinct CDR3 sequences, over 9% being singletons. CDR3 length: 14 residues. V was pared by 5 bases and J by 4 bases, with 11 bases between. In germline, CDR1 is SGHTA, CDR2 FQGNSA. The V gene is TRBV7-2, the J gene TRBJ2-2, with D unclear. The receptor's source is a human donor in good health (CMV status not recorded). Some clones in this sample may be carry-over from other donors' samples. The specimen sequenced was PBMCs. The CDR3 DNA reads as TGTGCCAGCAGCGCTATAGGGTCCACCGGGGAGCTGTTTTTT. Translating gives CASSAIGSTGELFF.